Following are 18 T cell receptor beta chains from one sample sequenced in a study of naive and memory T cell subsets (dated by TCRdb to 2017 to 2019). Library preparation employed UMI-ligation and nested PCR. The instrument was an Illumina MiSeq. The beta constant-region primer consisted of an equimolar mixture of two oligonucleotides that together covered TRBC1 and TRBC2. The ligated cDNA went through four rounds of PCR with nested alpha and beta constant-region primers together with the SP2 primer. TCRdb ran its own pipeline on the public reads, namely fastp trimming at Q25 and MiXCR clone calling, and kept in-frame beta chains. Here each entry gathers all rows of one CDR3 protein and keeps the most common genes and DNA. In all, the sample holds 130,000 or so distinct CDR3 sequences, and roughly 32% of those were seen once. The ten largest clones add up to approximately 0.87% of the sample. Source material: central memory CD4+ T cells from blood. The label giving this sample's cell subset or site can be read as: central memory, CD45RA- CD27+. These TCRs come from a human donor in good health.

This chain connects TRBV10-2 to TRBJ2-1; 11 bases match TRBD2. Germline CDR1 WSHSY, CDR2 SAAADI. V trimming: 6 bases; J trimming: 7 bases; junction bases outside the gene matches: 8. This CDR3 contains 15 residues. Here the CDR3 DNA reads TGCGCCAGCAGCCCGCGACTAGCGGGAAGGAATGAGCAGTTCTTC. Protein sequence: CASSPRLAGRNEQFF.

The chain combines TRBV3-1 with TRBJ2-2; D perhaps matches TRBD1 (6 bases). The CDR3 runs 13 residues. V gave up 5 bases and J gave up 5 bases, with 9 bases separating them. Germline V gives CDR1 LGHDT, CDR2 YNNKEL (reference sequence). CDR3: CASSWTATGELFF. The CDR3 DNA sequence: TGTGCCAGCAGCTGGACAGCGACCGGGGAGCTGTTTTTT. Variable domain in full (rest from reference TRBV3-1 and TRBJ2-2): DTAVSQTPKYLVTQMGNDKSIKCEQNLGHDTMYWYKQDSKKFLKIMFSYNNKELIINETVPNRFSPKSPDKAHLNLHINSLELGDSAVYFCASSWTATGELFFGEGSRLTVL.

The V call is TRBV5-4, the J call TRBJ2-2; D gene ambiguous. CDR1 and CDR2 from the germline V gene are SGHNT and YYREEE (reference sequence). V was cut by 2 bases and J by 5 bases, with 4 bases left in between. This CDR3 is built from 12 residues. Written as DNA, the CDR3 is TGTGCCAGCAGCTTCCCAACCGGGGAGCTGTTTTTT. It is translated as CASSFPTGELFF. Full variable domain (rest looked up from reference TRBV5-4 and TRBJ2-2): ETGVTQSPTHLIKTRGQQVTLRCSSQSGHNTVSWYQQALGQGPQFIFQYYREEENGRGNFPPRFSGLQFPNYSSELNVNALELDDSALYLCASSFPTGELFFGEGSRLTVL.

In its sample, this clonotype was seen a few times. The CDR3 sequence is CATERYDGELFF. The CDR3 DNA reads as TGTGCCACCGAGCGGTATGACGGGGAGCTGTTTTTT. The chain employs TRBV24-1 and TRBJ2-2, with D possibly being TRBD2 (5 bases). This CDR3 has 12 amino acids. The germline V and J ends were trimmed by 9 bases and 7 bases, with 11 bases remaining between them. The germline CDR1 and CDR2 sequences are KGHDR and SFDVKD.

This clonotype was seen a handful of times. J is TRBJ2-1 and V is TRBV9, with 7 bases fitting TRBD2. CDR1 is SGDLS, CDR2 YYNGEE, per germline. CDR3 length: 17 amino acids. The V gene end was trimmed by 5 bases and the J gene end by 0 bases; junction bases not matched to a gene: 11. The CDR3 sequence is CASSEMGTSVSYNEQFF. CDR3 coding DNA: TGTGCCAGCAGTGAAATGGGAACTAGCGTCTCCTACAATGAGCAGTTCTTC.

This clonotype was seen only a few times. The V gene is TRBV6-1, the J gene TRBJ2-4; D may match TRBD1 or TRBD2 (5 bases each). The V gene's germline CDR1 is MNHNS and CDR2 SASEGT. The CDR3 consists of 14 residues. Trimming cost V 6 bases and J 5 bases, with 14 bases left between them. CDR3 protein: CASSTGTLENIQYF. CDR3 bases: TGTGCCAGCAGCACCGGGACCCTGGAAAACATTCAGTACTTC.

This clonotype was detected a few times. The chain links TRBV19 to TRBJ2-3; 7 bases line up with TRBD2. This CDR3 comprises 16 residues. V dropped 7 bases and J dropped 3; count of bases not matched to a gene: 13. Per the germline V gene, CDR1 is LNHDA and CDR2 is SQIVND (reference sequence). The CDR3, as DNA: TGTGCCAGTAATCGCCGCGGGGGAGGGAGGACAGATACGCAGTATTTT. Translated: CASNRRGGGRTDTQYF.

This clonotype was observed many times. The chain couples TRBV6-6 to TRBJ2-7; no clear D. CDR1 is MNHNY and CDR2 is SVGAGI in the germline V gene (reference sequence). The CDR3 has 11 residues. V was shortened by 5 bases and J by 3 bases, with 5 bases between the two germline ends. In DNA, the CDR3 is TGTGCCAGCAGTGCCGGCTACGAGCAGTACTTC. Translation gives CASSAGYEQYF.

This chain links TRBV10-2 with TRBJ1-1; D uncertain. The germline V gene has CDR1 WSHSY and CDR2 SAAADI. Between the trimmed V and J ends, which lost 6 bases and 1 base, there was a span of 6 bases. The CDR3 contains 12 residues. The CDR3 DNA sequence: TGCGCCAGCAGAGAGGGGAACACTGAAGCTTTCTTT. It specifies CASREGNTEAFF.

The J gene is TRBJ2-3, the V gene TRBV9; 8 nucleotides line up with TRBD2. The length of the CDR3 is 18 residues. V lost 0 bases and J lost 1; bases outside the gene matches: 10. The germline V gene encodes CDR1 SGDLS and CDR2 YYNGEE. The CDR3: CASSVGSGIAWGTDTQYF. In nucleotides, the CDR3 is TGTGCCAGCAGCGTAGGTAGCGGGATCGCTTGGGGCACAGATACGCAGTATTTT.

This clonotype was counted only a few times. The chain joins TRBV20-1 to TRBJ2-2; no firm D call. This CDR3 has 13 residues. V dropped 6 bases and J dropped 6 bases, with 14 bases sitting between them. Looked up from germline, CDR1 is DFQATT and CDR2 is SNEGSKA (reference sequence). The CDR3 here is CSAPSQFAGELFF. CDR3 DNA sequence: TGCAGTGCCCCGTCCCAGTTCGCCGGGGAGCTGTTTTTT.

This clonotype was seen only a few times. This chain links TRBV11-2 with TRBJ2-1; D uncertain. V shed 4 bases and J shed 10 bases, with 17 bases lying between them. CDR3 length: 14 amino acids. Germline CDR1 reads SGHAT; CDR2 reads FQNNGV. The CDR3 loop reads CASSSPPLGREQFF. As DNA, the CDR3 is TGTGCCAGCAGCTCCCCCCCCCTAGGACGCGAGCAGTTCTTC. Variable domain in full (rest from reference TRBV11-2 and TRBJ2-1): EAGVAQSPRYKIIEKRQSVAFWCNPISGHATLYWYQQILGQGPKLLIQFQNNGVVDDSQLPKDRFSAERLKGVDSTLKIQPAKLEDSAVYLCASSSPPLGREQFFGPGTRLTVL.

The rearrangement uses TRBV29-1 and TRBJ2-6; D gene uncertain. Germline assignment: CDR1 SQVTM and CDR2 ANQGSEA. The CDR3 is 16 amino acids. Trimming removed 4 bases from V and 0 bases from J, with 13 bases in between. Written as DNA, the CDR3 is TGCAGCGTTGTGCTCACAGTCTACTCTGGGGCCAACGTCCTGACTTTC. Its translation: CSVVLTVYSGANVLTF.

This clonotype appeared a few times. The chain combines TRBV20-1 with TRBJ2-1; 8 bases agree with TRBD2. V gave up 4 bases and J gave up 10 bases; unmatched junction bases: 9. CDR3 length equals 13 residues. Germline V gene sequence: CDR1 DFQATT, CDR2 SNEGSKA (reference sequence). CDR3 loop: CSATSGSIKEQFF. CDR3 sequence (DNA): TGCAGTGCTACAAGCGGGAGTATAAAGGAGCAGTTCTTC.

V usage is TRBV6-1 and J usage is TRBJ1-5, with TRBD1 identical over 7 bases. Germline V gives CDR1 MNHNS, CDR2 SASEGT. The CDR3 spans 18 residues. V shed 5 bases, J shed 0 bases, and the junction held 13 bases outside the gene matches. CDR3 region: CASSRQGGRQYSNQPQHF. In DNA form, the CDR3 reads TGTGCCAGCAGTCGACAGGGAGGGAGACAATATAGCAATCAGCCCCAGCATTTT.

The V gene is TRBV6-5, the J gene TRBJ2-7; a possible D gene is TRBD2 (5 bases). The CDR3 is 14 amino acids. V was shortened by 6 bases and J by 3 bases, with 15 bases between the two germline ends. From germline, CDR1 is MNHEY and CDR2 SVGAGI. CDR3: CASRRGRGDYEQYF. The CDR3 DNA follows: TGTGCCAGCAGACGAGGACGGGGAGACTACGAGCAGTACTTC.

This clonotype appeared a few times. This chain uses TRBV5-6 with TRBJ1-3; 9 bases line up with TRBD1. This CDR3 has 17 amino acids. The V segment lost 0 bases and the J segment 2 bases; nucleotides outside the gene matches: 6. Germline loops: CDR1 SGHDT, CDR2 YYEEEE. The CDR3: CASSLGPGQGTGNTIYF. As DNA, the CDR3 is TGTGCCAGCAGCTTGGGTCCTGGACAGGGGACTGGAAACACCATATATTTT.

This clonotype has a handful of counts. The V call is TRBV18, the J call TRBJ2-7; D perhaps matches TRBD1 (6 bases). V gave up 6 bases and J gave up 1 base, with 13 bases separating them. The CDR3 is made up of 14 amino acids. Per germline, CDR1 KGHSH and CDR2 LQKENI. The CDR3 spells CASSTGSLSYEQYF. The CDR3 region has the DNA TGTGCCAGCTCCACAGGGTCGCTTTCCTACGAGCAGTACTTC.